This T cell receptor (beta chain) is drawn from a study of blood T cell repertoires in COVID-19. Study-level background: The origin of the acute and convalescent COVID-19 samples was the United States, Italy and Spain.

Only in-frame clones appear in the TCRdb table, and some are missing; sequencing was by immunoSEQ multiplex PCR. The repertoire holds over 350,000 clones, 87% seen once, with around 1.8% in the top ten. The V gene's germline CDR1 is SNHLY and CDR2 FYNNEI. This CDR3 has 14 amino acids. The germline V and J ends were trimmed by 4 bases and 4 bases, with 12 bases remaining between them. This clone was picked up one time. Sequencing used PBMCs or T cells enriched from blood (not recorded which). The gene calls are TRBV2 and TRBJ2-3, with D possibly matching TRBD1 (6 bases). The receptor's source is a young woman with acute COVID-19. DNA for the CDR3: TGTGCCAGCAGTGGGCAGGGGAGCGCAGATACGCAGTATTTT. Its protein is CASSGQGSADTQYF.